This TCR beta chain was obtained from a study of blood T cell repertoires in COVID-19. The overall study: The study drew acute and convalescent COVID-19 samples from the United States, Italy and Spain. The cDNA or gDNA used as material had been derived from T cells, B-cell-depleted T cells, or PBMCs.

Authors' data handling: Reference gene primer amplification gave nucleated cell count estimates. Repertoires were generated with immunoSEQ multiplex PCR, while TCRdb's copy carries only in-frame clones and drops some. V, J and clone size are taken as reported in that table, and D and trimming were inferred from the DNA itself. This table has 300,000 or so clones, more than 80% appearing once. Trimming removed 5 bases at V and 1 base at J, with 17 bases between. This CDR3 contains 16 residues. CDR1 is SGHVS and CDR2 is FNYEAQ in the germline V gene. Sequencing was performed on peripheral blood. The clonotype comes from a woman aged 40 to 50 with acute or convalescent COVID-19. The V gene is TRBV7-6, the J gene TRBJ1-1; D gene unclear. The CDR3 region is CASSQTIPGKNTEAFF. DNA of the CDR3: TGTGCCAGCAGCCAAACGATTCCGGGAAAGAACACTGAAGCTTTCTTT.